The present T cell receptor (beta chain) was sequenced within a study of blood T cell repertoires in COVID-19 (dated by TCRdb to 2020 to 2022). In terms of the full investigation: Samples from collaborators originated in the United States, Italy and Spain and spanned both the acute and convalescent phases of COVID-19. The repertoires were released in a freely available public database intended as a resource for research on the immune response to SARS-CoV-2. The samples were drawn from the first 160 participants of the ongoing ImmuneRACE study and from 1,254 subjects provided by 6 global collaborators. Nearly every sample came with metadata listing a de-identified subject ID, COVID-19 status, age in years and sex. Deeply sampled blood TCRbeta repertoires from subjects exposed to, actively infected with, or recovered from COVID-19 were included in the dataset. The material from the prospective study consisted of cDNA or gDNA derived from T cells, B-cell-depleted T cells, or PBMCs. HLA class I and class II types, where available, came from metadata supplied by the sample provider rather than from assay-based typing.

A note on this clone: The antigen it recognizes is unknown. Nothing much larger sits one base from this clone, and base qualities are not available.

CDR1 SGHRS and CDR2 YFSETQ were looked up in the germline V gene. The cysteine opens and the phenylalanine closes a CDR3 of 18 amino acids. Just CDR3 DNA is preserved here, 54 bases in frame from base 1. Trimming leaves V shorter by 4 bases and J shorter by 0 bases, with the junction holding 11 bases beyond the gene matches. The full study reports these points: The quantity of clinical and demographic metadata differed by source and by participant and was supplied without curation.

Enrolling through a virtual design, the prospective study's participants ranged in age from roughly 18 to 89 years and lived across 24 United States geographic areas. In the prospective study, cohorts were assigned on the basis of participant-reported clinical history obtained from a screening survey and a study questionnaire. Recovered participants in ImmuneRACE Cohort 3 were defined as having two consecutive negative NP/OP PCR tests, clearance from a healthcare professional, or resolution of symptoms. In the prospective study, mobile phlebotomists collected whole blood, serum and a nasopharyngeal or oropharyngeal swab from each participant. Additional blood draws and questionnaires over a roughly two-month period could optionally be provided by prospective study participants. Before DNA extraction, prospective study blood samples were shipped either frozen or at room temperature. TCRbeta CDR3 regions were amplified from genomic DNA by means of the immunoSEQ Assay, a bias-controlled multiplex PCR. The paper's data handling went like this. Within the assay, amplification of reference gene primers was used to estimate how many nucleated cells each sample contained. Sequence reads were collapsed and filtered to measure the absolute abundance of every unique TCRbeta CDR3 rearrangement. For each sample, productive Simpson clonality was calculated by taking the square root of Simpson's diversity index across productive rearrangements. Entries here come from immuneACCESS through TCRdb and include only in-frame sequences with V and J called. Some clones fail to appear in such tables; in the studies checked, an unresolved V gene covers under half of the shortfall, and the cause of the remainder is unknown. V, J and clone size derive from that table, while D and trimming were established from the DNA sequence. This sample lists around 480,000 clones; 87% were detected once. Jointly, the top ten make up about 0.75% of the sample.

Recombination linked TRBV5-1 to TRBJ2-7, with TRBD2 matching 12 junction bases. The sequence came from a woman under 30 who had recovered from COVID-19. Sequenced input: PBMCs or T cells enriched from blood (not recorded which). This receptor has the CDR3 CASSPVTSGGPFSYEQYF. The DNA sequence is TGCGCCAGCAGCCCGGTGACTAGCGGGGGACCCTTCTCCTACGAGCAGTACTTC.